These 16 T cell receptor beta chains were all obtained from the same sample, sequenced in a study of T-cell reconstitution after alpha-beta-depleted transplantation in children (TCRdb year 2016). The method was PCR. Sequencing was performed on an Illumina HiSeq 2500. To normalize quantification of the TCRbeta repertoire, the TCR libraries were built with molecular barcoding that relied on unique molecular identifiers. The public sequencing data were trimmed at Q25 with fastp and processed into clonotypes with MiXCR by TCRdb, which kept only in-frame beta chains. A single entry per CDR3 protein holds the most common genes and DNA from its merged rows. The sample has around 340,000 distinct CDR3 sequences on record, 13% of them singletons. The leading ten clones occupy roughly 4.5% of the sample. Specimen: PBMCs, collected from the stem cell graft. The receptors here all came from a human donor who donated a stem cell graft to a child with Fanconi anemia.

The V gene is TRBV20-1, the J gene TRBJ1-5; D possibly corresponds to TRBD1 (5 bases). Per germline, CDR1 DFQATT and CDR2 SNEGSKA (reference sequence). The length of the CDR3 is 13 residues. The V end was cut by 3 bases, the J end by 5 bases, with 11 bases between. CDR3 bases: TGCAGTGCTAGTCGGGGCAGTTATCAGCCCCAGCATTTT. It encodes CSASRGSYQPQHF.

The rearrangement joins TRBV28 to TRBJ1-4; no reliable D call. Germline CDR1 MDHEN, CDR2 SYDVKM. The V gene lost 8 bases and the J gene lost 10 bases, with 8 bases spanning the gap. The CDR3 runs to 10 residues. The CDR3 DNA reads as TGTGCCAGCGGATTGAGAAAACTGTTTTTT. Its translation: CASGLRKLFF. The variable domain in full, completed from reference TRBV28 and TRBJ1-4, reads DVKVTQSSRYLVKRTGEKVFLECVQDMDHENMFWYRQDPGLGLRLIYFSYDVKMKEKGDIPEGYSVSREKKERFSLILESASTNQTSMYLCASGLRKLFFGSGTQLSVL.

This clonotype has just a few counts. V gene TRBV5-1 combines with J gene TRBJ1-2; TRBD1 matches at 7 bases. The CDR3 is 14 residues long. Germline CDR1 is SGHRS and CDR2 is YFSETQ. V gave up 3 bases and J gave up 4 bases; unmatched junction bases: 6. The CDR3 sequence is CASSSPGQIYGYTF. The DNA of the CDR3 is TGCGCCAGCAGCTCTCCGGGACAGATCTATGGCTACACCTTC.

This CDR3 is CSVADSSETQYF. The CDR3 region has the DNA TGCAGCGTCGCGGACAGCTCGGAGACCCAGTACTTC. V and J are TRBV29-1 and TRBJ2-5, with D possibly matching TRBD1 (6 bases). The CDR3 totals 12 residues. Germline V gene data show CDR1 as SQVTM and CDR2 as ANQGSEA. V dropped 6 bases and J dropped 5 bases, with 13 bases sitting between them. Using reference TRBV29-1 and TRBJ2-5 for the parts outside the CDR3, the full variable domain is SAVISQKPSRDICQRGTSLTIQCQVDSQVTMMFWYRQQPGQSLTLIATANQGSEATYESGFVIDKFPISRPNLTFSTLTVSNMSPEDSSIYLCSVADSSETQYFGPGTRLLVL.

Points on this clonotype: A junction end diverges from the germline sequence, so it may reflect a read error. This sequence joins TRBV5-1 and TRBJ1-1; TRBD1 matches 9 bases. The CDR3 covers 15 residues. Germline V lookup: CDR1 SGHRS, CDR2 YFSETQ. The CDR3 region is CASSFTGGTNPEAFF. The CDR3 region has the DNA TGCGCCAGCAGCTTTACAGGGGGCACGAACCCTGAAGCTTTCTTT.

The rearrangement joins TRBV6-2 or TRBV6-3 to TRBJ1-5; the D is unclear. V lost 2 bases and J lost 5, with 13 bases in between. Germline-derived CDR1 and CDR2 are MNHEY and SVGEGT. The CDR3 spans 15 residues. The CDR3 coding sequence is TGTGCCAGCAGTTACGCAGCACCGGGCCATCAGCCCCAGCATTTT. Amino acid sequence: CASSYAAPGHQPQHF.

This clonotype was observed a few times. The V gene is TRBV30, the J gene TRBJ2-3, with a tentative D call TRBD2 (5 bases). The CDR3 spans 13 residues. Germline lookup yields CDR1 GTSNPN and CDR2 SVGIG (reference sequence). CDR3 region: CGVSGASTDTQYF. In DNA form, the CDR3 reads TGTGGCGTAAGCGGAGCTAGCACAGATACGCAGTATTTT.

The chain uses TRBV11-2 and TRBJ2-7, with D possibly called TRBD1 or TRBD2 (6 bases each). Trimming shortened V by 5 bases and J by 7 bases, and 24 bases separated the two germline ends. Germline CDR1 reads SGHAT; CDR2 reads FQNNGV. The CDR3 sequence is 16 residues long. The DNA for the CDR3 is TGTGCCAGCAGCCTCGCCCTGACAGGCCCGGGGGAGGAGCAGTACTTC. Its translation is CASSLALTGPGEEQYF.

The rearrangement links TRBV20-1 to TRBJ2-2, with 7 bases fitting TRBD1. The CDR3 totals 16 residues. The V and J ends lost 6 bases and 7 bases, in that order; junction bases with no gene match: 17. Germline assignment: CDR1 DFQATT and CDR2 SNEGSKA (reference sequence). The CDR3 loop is CSAAISWTGGVGELFF. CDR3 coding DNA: TGCAGTGCCGCAATCTCCTGGACAGGAGGTGTCGGGGAGCTGTTTTTT.

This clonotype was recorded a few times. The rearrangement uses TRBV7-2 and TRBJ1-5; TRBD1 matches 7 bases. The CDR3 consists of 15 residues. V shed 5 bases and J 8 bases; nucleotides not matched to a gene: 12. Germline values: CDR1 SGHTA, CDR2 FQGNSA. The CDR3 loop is CASSRSGQKTEPQHF. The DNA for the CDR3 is TGTGCCAGCAGCCGTTCGGGACAGAAAACAGAGCCCCAGCATTTT.

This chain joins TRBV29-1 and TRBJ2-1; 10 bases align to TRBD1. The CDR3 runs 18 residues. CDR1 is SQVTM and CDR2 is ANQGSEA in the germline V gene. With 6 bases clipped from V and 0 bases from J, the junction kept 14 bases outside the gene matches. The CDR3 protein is CSVNPGQGMAFSYNEQFF. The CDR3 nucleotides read TGCAGCGTGAATCCGGGACAGGGGATGGCATTCTCCTACAATGAGCAGTTCTTC.

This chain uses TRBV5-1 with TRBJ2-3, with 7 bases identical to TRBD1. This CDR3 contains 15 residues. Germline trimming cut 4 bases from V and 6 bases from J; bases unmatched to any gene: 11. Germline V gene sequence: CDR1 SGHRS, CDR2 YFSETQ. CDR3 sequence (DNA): TGCGCCAGCAGCCCCTCCCCAGGGACAGAGGATACGCAGTATTTT. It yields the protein CASSPSPGTEDTQYF.

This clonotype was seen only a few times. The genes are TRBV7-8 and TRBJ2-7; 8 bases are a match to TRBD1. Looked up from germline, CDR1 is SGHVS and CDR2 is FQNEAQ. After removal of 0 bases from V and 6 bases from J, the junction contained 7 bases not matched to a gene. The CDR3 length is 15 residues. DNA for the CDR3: TGTGCCAGCAGCTTAGCCGACAGGGGTAAGGGCGAGCAGTACTTC. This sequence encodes CASSLADRGKGEQYF.

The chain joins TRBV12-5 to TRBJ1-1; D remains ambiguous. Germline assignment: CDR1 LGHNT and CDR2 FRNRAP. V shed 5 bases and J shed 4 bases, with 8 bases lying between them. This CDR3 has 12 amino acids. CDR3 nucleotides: TGTGCTAGTGGTCTGGAGGTCACTGAAGCTTTCTTT. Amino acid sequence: CASGLEVTEAFF.

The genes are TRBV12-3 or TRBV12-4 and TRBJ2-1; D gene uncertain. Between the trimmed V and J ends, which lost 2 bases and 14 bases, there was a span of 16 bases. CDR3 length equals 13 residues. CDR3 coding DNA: TGTGCCAGCAGTTTACATTTAGGCGGCAGCAAGTTCTTC. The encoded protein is CASSLHLGGSKFF.

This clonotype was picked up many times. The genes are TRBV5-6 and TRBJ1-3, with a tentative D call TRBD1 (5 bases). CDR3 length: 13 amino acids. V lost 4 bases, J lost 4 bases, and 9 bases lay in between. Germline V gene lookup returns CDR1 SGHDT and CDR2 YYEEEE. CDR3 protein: CASSPGPGNTIYF. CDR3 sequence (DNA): TGTGCCAGCAGCCCGGGACCCGGAAACACCATATATTTT.